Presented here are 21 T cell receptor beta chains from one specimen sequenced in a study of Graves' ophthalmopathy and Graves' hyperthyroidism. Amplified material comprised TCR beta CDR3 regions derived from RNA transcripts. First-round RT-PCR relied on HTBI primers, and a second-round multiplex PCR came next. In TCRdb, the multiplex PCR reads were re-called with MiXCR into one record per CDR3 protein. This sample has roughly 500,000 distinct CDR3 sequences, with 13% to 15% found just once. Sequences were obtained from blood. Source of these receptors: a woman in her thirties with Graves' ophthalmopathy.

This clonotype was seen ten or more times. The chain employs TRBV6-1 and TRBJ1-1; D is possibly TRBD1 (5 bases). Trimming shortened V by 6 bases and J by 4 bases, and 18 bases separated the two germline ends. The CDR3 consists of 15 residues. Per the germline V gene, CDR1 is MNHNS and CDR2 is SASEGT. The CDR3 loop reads CASRPGLGRGTEAFF. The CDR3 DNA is TGTGCCAGCAGACCCGGACTGGGACGAGGCACTGAAGCTTTCTTT.

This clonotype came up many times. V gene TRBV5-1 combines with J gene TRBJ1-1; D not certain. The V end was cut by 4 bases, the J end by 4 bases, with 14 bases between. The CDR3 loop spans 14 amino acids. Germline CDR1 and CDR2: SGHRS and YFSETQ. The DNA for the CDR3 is TGCGCCAGCAGCCCAGCGACTGAGACCACTGAAGCTTTCTTT. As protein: CASSPATETTEAFF.

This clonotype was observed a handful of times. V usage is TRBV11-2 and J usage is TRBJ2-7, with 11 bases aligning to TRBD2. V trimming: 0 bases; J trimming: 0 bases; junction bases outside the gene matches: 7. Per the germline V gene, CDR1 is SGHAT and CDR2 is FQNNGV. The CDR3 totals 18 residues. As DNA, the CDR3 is TGTGCCAGCAGCTTAGAGCTAGCGGGGGGTGTGTACTCCTACGAGCAGTACTTC. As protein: CASSLELAGGVYSYEQYF.

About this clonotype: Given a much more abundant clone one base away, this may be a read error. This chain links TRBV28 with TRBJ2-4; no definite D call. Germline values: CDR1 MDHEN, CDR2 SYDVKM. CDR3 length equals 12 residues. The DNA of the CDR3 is TGTGCCAGCGGCGACGGCCAAAACATTAAGTACTTC. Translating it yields CASGDGQNIKYF.

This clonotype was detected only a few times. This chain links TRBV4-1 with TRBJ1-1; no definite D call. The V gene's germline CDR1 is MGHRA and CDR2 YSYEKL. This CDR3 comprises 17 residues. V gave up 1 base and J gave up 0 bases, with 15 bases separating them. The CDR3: CASSQVLHPPLNTEAFF. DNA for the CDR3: TGCGCCAGCAGCCAAGTTCTACACCCCCCACTGAACACTGAAGCTTTCTTT.

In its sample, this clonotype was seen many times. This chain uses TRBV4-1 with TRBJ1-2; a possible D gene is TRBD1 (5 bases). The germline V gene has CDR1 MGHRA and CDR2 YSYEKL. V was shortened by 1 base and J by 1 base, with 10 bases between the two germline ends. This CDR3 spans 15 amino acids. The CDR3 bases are TGCGCCAGCAGCCAAGTTCGCAGGGTTAACTATGGCTACACCTTC. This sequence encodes CASSQVRRVNYGYTF.

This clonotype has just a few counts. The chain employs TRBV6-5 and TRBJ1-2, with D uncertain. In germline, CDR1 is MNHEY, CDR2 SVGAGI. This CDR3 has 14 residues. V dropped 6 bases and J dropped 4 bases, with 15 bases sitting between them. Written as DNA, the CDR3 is TGTGCCAGCAGCTCTCCAGGAAACCCCTATGGCTACACCTTC. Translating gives CASSSPGNPYGYTF.

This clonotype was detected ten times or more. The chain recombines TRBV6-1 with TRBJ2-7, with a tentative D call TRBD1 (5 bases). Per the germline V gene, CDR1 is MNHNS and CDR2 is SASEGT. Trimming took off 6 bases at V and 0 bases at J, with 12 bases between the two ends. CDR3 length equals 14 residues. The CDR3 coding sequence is TGTGCCAGCAGGTTGACAGCTTCCTCCTACGAGCAGTACTTC. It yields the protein CASRLTASSYEQYF.

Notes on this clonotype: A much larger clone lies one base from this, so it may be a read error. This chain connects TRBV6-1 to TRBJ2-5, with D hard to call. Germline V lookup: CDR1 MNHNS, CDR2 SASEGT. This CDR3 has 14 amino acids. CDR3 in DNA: TGTGCCAGCAGTGAAGTGAGTTTCCAAGGGACCCAGTACTTC. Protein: CASSEVSFQGTQYF.

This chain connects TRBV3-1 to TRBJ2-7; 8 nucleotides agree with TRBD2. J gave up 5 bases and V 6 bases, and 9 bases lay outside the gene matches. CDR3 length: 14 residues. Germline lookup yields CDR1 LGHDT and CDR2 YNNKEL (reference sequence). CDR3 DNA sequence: TGTGCCAGCAGTCGGAGCGGGAGTGGCGACGAGCAGTACTTC. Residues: CASSRSGSGDEQYF.

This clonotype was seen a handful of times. The CDR3 nucleotides read TGTGCCTGGAGTGTACTCCAGGTAAACACTGAAGCTTTCTTT. As protein: CAWSVLQVNTEAFF. J is TRBJ1-1 and V is TRBV30; D not certain. Deletions cut 0 bases from V and 2 bases from J, with 10 bases between. This CDR3 is built from 14 residues. Germline V gene data show CDR1 as GTSNPN and CDR2 as SVGIG (reference sequence).

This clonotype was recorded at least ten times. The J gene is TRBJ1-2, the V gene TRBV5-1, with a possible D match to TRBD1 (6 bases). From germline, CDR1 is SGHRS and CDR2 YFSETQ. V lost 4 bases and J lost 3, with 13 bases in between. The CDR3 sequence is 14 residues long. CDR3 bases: TGCGCCAGCAGCGGGGGGGCGTTGGACTATGGCTACACCTTC. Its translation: CASSGGALDYGYTF.

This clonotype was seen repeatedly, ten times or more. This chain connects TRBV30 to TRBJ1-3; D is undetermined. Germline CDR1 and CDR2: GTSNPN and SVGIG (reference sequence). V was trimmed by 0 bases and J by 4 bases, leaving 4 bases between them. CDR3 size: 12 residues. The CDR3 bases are TGTGCCTGGAGTGTACCCGGAAACACCATATATTTT. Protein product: CAWSVPGNTIYF.

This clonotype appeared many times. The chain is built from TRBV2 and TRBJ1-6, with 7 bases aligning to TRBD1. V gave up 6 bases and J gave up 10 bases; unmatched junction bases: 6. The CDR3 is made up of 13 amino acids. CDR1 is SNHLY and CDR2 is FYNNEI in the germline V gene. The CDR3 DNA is TGTGCCAGCAGGCCCGACAGGGACTCACCCCTCCACTTT. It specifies CASRPDRDSPLHF.

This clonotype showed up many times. Written as DNA, the CDR3 is TGTGCCAGCAGTCAGGGGACGGTTTCTAACTATGGCTACACCTTC. Translated, it gives CASSQGTVSNYGYTF. V and J are TRBV27 and TRBJ1-2, with D maybe TRBD1 (6 bases). Germline CDR1 and CDR2: MNHEY and SMNVEV (reference sequence). Trimming cost V 5 bases and J 0 bases, with 13 bases left between them. CDR3 length: 15 amino acids.

The CDR3, as DNA: TGTGCCAGCTTTGGGGCAGGGGGATTGAACACTGAAGCTTTCTTT. Encoded protein: CASFGAGGLNTEAFF. The gene calls are TRBV3-1 and TRBJ1-1; TRBD1 matches 7 bases. CDR3 size: 15 residues. With 8 bases clipped from V and 0 bases from J, the junction kept 9 bases outside the gene matches. CDR1 and CDR2 from the germline V gene are LGHDT and YNNKEL (reference sequence).

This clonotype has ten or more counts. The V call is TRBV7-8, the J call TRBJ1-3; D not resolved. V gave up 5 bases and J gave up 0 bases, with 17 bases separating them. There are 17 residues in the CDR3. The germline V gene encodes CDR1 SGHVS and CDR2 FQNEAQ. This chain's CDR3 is CASSPSPGVSSGNTIYF. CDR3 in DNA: TGTGCCAGCAGCCCCTCCCCCGGAGTTAGCTCTGGAAACACCATATATTTT.

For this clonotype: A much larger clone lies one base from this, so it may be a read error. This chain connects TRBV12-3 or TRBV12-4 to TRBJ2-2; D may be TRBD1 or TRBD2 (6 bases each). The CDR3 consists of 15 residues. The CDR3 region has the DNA TGTGCCAGCACGGGGGCGACCGAGAACATCGGGGAGCTGTTTTTT. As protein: CASTGATENIGELFF.

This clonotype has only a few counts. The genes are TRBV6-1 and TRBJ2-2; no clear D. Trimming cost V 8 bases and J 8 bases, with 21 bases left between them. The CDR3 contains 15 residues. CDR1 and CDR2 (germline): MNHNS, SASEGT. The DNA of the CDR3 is TGTGCCAGCGGAGTTTCAAGGGTACCCCCAGGGGAGCTGTTTTTT. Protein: CASGVSRVPPGELFF.

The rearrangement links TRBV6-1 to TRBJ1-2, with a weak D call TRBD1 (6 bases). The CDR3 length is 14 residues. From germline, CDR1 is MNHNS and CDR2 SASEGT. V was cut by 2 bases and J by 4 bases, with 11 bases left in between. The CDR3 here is CASSELQGVYGYTF. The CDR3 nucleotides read TGTGCCAGCAGTGAATTACAGGGTGTCTATGGCTACACCTTC.

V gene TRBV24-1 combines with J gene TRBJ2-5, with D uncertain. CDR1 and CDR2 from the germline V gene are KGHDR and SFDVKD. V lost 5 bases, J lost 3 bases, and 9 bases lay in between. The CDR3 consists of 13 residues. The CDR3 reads CATSVGAEETQYF. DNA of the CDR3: TGTGCCACCAGTGTAGGCGCTGAAGAGACCCAGTACTTC.